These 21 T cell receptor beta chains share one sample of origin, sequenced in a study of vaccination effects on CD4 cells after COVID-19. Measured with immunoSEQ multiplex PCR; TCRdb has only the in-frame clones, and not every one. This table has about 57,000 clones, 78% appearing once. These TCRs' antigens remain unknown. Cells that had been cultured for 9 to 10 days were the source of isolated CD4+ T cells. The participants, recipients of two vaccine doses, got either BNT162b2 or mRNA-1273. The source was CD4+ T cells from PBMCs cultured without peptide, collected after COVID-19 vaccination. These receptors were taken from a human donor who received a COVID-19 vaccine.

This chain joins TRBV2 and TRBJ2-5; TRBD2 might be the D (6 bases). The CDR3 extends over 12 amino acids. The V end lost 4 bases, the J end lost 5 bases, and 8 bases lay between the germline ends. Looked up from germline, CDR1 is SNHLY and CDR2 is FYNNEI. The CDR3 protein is CASSVGRETQYF. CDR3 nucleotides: TGTGCCAGCAGTGTAGGGAGGGAGACCCAGTACTTC.

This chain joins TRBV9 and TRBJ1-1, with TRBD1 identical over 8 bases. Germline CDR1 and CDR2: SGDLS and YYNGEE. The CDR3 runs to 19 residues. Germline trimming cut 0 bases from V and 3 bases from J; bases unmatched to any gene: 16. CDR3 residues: CASSVAPGGAGGLDTEAFF. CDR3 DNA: TGTGCCAGCAGCGTAGCCCCAGGGGGCGCTGGGGGTTTGGACACTGAAGCTTTCTTT.

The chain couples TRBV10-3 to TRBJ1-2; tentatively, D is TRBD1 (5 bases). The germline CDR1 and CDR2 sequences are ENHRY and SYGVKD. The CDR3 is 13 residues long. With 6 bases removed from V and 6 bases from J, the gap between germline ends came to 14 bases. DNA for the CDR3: TGTGCCATCAGCCTGGACACGAACCATGGCTACACCTTC. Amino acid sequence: CAISLDTNHGYTF.

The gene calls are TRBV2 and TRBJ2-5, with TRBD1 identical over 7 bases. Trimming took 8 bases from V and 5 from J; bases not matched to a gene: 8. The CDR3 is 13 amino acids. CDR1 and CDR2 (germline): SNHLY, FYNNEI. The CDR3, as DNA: TGTGCCAGCCGGCAGGGGGTATGGGAGACCCAGTACTTC. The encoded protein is CASRQGVWETQYF.

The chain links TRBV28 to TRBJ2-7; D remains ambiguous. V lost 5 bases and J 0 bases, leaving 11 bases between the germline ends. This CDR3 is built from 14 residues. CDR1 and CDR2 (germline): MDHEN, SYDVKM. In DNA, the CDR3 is TGTGCCAGCAGTACCGGCCAACCCTCCTACGAGCAGTACTTC. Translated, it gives CASSTGQPSYEQYF.

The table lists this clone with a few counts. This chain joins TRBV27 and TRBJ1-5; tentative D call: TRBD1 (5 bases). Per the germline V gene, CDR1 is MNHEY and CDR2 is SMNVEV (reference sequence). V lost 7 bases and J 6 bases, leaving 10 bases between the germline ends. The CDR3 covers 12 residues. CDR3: CASTNQGQPQHF. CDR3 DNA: TGTGCCAGCACCAATCAGGGTCAGCCCCAGCATTTT.

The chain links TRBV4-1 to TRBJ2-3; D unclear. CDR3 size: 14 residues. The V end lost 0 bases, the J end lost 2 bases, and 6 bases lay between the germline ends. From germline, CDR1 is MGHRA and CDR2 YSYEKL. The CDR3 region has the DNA TGCGCCAGCAGCCAAGATATCCCCACAGATACGCAGTATTTT. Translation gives CASSQDIPTDTQYF.

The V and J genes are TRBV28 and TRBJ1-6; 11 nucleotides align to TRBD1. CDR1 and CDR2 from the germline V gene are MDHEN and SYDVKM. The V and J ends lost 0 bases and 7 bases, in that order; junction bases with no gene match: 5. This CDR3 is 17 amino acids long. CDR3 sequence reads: CASSLWTGTGGNSPLHF. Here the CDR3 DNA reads TGTGCCAGCAGTTTATGGACCGGGACAGGGGGAAATTCACCCCTCCACTTT.

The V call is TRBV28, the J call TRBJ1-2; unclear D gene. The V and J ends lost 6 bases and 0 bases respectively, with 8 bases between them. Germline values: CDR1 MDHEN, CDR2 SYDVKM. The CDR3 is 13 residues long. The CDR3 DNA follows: TGTGCCAGCAGAATCACAGCTAACTATGGCTACACCTTC. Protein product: CASRITANYGYTF.

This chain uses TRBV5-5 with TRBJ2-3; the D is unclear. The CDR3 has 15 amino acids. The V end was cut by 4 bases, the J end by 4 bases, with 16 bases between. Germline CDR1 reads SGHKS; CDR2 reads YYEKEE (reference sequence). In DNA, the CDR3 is TGTGCCAGCAGCCCTCAACCCAGTGCCCCAGATACGCAGTATTTT. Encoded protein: CASSPQPSAPDTQYF.

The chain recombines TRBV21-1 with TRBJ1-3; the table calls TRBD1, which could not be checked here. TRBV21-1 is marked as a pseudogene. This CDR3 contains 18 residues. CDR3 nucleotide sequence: TGTGCCAGCAGCACGCCGCTGGCTACAGGGTACTCTGGAAACACCATATATTTT. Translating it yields CASSTPLATGYSGNTIYF.

CDR3 DNA: TGTGCCAGCAGTACGCCCTACAAGCAGTTCTTC. It is translated as CASSTPYKQFF. The chain employs TRBV12-3 or TRBV12-4 and TRBJ2-1; D is uncertain. The V end lost 5 bases, the J end lost 11 bases, and 10 bases lay between the germline ends. This CDR3 is 11 amino acids long.

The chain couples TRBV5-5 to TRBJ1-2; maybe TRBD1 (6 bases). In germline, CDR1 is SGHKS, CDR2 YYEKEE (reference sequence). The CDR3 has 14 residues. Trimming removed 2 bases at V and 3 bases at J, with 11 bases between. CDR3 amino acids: CASSLSRQDYGYTF. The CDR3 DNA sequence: TGTGCCAGCAGCTTATCCAGACAGGACTATGGCTACACCTTC. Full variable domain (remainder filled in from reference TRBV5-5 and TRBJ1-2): DAGVTQSPTHLIKTRGQQVTLRCSPISGHKSVSWYQQVLGQGPQFIFQYYEKEERGRGNFPDRFSARQFPNYSSELNVNALLLGDSALYLCASSLSRQDYGYTFGSGTRLTVV.

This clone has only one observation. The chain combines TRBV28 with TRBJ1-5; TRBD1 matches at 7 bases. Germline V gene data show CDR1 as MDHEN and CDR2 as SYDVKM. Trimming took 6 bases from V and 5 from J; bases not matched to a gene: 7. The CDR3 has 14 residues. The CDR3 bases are TGTGCCAGCAGCTCCACAGGGGTATATCAGCCCCAGCATTTT. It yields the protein CASSSTGVYQPQHF.

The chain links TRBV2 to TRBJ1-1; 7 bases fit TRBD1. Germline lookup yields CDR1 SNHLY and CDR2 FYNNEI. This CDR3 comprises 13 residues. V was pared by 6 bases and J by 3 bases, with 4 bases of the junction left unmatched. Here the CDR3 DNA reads TGTGCCAGCAGGACCGACAGGGACACTGAAGCTTTCTTT. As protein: CASRTDRDTEAFF.

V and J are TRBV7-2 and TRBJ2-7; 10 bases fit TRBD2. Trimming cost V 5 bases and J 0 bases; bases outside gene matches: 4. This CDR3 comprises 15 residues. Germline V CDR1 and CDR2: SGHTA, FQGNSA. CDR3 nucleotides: TGTGCCAGCAGCACCGGACTAGCGGTCTCCTACGAGCAGTACTTC. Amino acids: CASSTGLAVSYEQYF. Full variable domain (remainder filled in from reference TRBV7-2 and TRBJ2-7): GAGVSQSPSNKVTEKGKDVELRCDPISGHTALYWYRQSLGQGLEFLIYFQGNSAPDKSGLPSDRFSAERTGGSVSTLTIQRTQQEDSAVYLCASSTGLAVSYEQYFGPGTRLTVT.

In nucleotides, the CDR3 is TGCGCCAGCAGTCGTGGGACAGGGGACACCGGGGAGCTGTTTTTT. Amino acids: CASSRGTGDTGELFF. The chain joins TRBV5-1 to TRBJ2-2; the match to TRBD1 covers 10 bases. Germline V lookup: CDR1 SGHRS, CDR2 YFSETQ. The CDR3 is made up of 15 amino acids. The junction had 4 bases not matched to a gene; V was cut back by 5 bases and J by 3 bases.

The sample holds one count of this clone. The CDR3: CASSSSTLDSPSYEQYF. The CDR3 DNA is TGCGCCAGCAGCTCTAGTACCTTAGACAGTCCCTCCTACGAGCAGTACTTC. This sequence joins TRBV4-1 and TRBJ2-7, with D possibly matching TRBD1 (5 bases). With 5 bases removed from V and 0 bases from J, the gap between germline ends came to 20 bases. Germline V gene sequence: CDR1 MGHRA, CDR2 YSYEKL. The CDR3 extends over 17 amino acids.

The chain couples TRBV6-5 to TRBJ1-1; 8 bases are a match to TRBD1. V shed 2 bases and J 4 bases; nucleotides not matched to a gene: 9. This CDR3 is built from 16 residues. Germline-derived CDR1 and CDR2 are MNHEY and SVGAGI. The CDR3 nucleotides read TGTGCCAGCAGTTACATCGGACAGGGTGAGGGCACTGAAGCTTTCTTT. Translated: CASSYIGQGEGTEAFF.

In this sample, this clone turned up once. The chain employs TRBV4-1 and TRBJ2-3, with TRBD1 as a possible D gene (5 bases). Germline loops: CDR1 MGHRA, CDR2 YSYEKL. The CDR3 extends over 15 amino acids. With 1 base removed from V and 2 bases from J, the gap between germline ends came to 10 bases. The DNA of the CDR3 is TGCGCCAGCAGCCAAGGACAGCAGACCACAGATACGCAGTATTTT. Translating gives CASSQGQQTTDTQYF.

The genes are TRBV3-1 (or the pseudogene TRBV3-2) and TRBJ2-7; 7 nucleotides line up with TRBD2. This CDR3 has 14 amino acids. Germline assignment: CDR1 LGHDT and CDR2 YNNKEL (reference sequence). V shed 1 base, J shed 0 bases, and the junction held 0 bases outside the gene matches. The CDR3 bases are TGTGCCAGCAGCCAAGGGGGGGGCTCCTACGAGCAGTACTTC. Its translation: CASSQGGGSYEQYF.